The clone carrying this TCR beta chain was seen a handful of times. Its target is not known. The sample is drawn from a study of early T cells in non-severe SARS-CoV-2 infection. Study details: RNA in bulk from unsorted whole blood was sequenced, and chains were unpaired.

Study conclusions and caveats: VDJdb matching, biased toward anti-spike CD8 responses, missed private and CD4 specificities.

J lost 0 bases, V lost 5 bases, and 1 base had no gene match. CDR3 length: 13 residues. Germline V lookup: CDR1 DFQATT, CDR2 SNEGSKA (reference sequence). TCRdb called the 5' RACE reads again in MiXCR, with one record for every CDR3 protein. The data contain tens of thousands of distinct CDR3 sequences, about 10% of them singletons. The sequencing input was whole blood. This TCR was sampled from an adult who was a healthcare worker with PCR-confirmed SARS-CoV-2 infection or an uninfected control (not recorded which). The chain combines TRBV20-1 with TRBJ2-3; 8 bases are shared with TRBD1. The chain's CDR3 is CSAWTGSTDTQYF. The CDR3 region has the DNA TGCAGTGCTTGGACAGGGAGCACAGATACGCAGTATTTT.